In this sample, the clone carrying this T cell receptor beta chain turned up a few times. Libraries were prepared by immunoSEQ multiplex PCR; TCRdb keeps only in-frame clonotypes and omits some of them. The sample lists 15,000 to 20,000 clones, about two thirds occurring once. The data stem from a study of neoadjuvant anti-PD-1 for oral cavity cancer. Study-wide background: Before surgery, most patients got three to four biweekly 3 mg/kg nivolumab doses.

CDR3 length: 16 amino acids. The germline gives CDR1 SEHNR, CDR2 FQNEAQ (reference sequence). Trimming removed 4 bases at V and 3 bases at J, with 18 bases between. This TCR came from a person between 40 and 85 years old with oral cavity squamous cell carcinoma. This specimen consisted of PBMCs, obtained before nivolumab (anti-PD-1) treatment. The rearrangement joins TRBV7-9 to TRBJ1-2; D not resolved. CDR3 residues: CASSSPGRSADYGYTF. CDR3 nucleotide sequence: TGTGCCAGCAGCTCCCCCGGGCGTTCGGCCGACTATGGCTACACCTTC.